This T cell receptor (beta chain) came from a study of T cell responses to AZD1222 COVID-19 vaccine. Clones were sequenced by immunoSEQ multiplex PCR, and TCRdb holds only the in-frame ones, with some missing. The sample contains about 110,000 clones, over 75% of which appear only once. Trimming at V came to 8 bases and at J to 5 bases, leaving 13 bases not matched to a gene. The germline gives CDR1 MDHEN, CDR2 SYDVKM. The CDR3 is 15 amino acids. This receptor was obtained from an adult who received the AZD1222 COVID-19 vaccine. The rearrangement links TRBV28 to TRBJ2-7; TRBD2 matches at 9 bases. Specimen: peripheral blood, collected 28 days after the second AZD1222 dose. CDR3 residues: CASRPPGLALNEQYF. DNA for the CDR3: TGTGCCAGCCGGCCACCGGGACTAGCTCTAAACGAGCAGTACTTC.